Listed here are 19 T cell receptor beta chains from one sample, sequenced in a study of molecular identifiers for immune sequencing clone quantification. TCRdb independently ran MiXCR on the PCR reads; one entry per CDR3 protein. The table lists approximately 680,000 distinct CDR3 sequences, about 25% of them singletons, with around 0.78% in the top ten. Sequenced sample: naive CD8+ T cells from blood, with Jurkat cell RNA spiked in. The subset denotes: FACS-sorted CD8+CD4-CCR7+CD45RA+ naive T cells. The receptors shown here come from a human donor in good health. Some libraries in this study had Jurkat cell RNA spiked in.

This clonotype was seen ten or more times. The rearrangement uses TRBV7-9 and TRBJ2-2; D call uncertain. The V and J ends lost 4 bases and 8 bases respectively, with 11 bases between them. The CDR3 totals 13 residues. Germline V lookup: CDR1 SEHNR, CDR2 FQNEAQ (reference sequence). CDR3 sequence reads: CASSSGLVGELFF. Written as DNA, the CDR3 is TGTGCCAGCAGCTCCGGGCTTGTTGGGGAGCTGTTTTTT.

The chain uses TRBV3-1 and TRBJ1-2; D remains ambiguous. Germline values: CDR1 LGHDT, CDR2 YNNKEL (reference sequence). V lost 4 bases and J lost 8, with 20 bases in between. The CDR3 contains 15 residues. The chain's CDR3 is CASSRDSWAIWGYTF. The CDR3, as DNA: TGTGCCAGCAGCCGAGACTCTTGGGCGATTTGGGGCTACACCTTC.

This chain connects TRBV2 to TRBJ2-7, with 8 nucleotides matching TRBD2. The CDR3 consists of 14 residues. In germline, CDR1 is SNHLY, CDR2 FYNNEI. J gave up 2 bases and V 4 bases, and 4 bases lay outside the gene matches. The CDR3 reads CASSGGSGAYEQYF. CDR3 nucleotide sequence: TGTGCCAGCAGTGGCGGTAGCGGGGCCTACGAGCAGTACTTC.

To note about this clonotype: A single base separates this from a much larger clone, so it may be a read error. V gene TRBV9 combines with J gene TRBJ2-3; the match to TRBD2 covers 11 bases. The germline CDR1 and CDR2 sequences are SGDLS and YYNGEE. This CDR3 is built from 15 residues. CDR3 DNA sequence: TGTACCAGCAGCCCTGGGACTAGCGGCCCAGATACGCAGTATTTT. Translating it yields CTSSPGTSGPDTQYF.

The CDR3 is CASSVLAGGPGELFF. The CDR3 nucleotides read TGTGCCAGCAGCGTACTGGCGGGGGGGCCCGGGGAGCTGTTTTTT. This rearrangement joins TRBV9 to TRBJ2-2, with TRBD2 identical over 9 bases. The CDR3 is made up of 15 amino acids. J was trimmed by 6 bases and V by 1 base; bases with no gene match: 4. CDR1 is SGDLS, CDR2 YYNGEE, per germline.

This clonotype was counted between two and nine times. This chain joins TRBV10-2 and TRBJ2-7; D gene unclear. The CDR3 spans 15 residues. V was cut by 3 bases and J by 5 bases, with 17 bases left in between. Looked up from germline, CDR1 is WSHSY and CDR2 is SAAADI. The CDR3 nucleotides are TGCGCCAGCAGTGAAGGGCTTCTTACACCCAACGAGCAGTACTTC. This gives the protein CASSEGLLTPNEQYF.

Ten or more counts support this clonotype. The J gene is TRBJ2-5, the V gene TRBV19, with 12 bases aligning to TRBD1. CDR3 length equals 15 residues. The ends lost 4 bases at V and 5 bases at J; junction bases unmatched: 5. Germline lookup yields CDR1 LNHDA and CDR2 SQIVND (reference sequence). CDR3 amino acids: CASSTWDRGLETQYF. The CDR3 coding sequence is TGTGCCAGTAGTACTTGGGACAGGGGGCTGGAGACCCAGTACTTC.

The chain joins TRBV2 to TRBJ2-7; TRBD2 is a possible D gene (5 bases). The CDR3 runs to 14 residues. Trimming removed 4 bases from V and 2 bases from J, with 12 bases in between. Germline lookup yields CDR1 SNHLY and CDR2 FYNNEI. CDR3 nucleotide sequence: TGTGCCAGCAGTGTAATTAGCGCGGCCTACGAGCAGTACTTC. As protein: CASSVISAAYEQYF.

This clonotype came up many times. V gene TRBV29-1 combines with J gene TRBJ2-7, with D hard to call. This CDR3 is 12 amino acids long. The V end was cut by 5 bases, the J end by 3 bases, with 11 bases between. Germline assignment: CDR1 SQVTM and CDR2 ANQGSEA. The CDR3 DNA is TGCAGCGTTCGTTCGCTTTACTACGAGCAGTACTTC. Protein: CSVRSLYYEQYF.

The J gene is TRBJ1-1, the V gene TRBV12-3 or TRBV12-4; 8 positions agree with TRBD1. Trimming at V came to 9 bases and at J to 5 bases, leaving 8 bases not matched to a gene. The CDR3 spans 13 residues. In nucleotides, the CDR3 is TGTGCCAGTTTACAGGGGGGGACGACTGAAGCTTTCTTT. It specifies CASLQGGTTEAFF.

The genes are TRBV7-9 and TRBJ2-7; 9 nucleotides match TRBD1. The V segment lost 5 bases and the J segment 2 bases; nucleotides outside the gene matches: 7. The CDR3 loop spans 15 amino acids. Germline V gene lookup returns CDR1 SEHNR and CDR2 FQNEAQ (reference sequence). The CDR3 here is CASSPPDRGPYEQYF. The CDR3 DNA follows: TGTGCCAGCAGCCCACCGGACAGGGGTCCCTACGAGCAGTACTTC.

This clonotype was observed at least ten times. The J gene is TRBJ1-2, the V gene TRBV9; D is ambiguous. The V gene lost 3 bases and the J gene lost 0 bases, with 12 bases spanning the gap. In germline, CDR1 is SGDLS, CDR2 YYNGEE. The CDR3 runs to 15 residues. CDR3: CASSAGPKPNYGYTF. The CDR3 DNA reads as TGTGCCAGCAGCGCTGGACCCAAGCCTAACTATGGCTACACCTTC.

CDR3 DNA: TGCGCCAGCAGTGGCCCCCAAACGGGGGCCCCGGCAGATACGCAGTATTTT. Translated, it gives CASSGPQTGAPADTQYF. The rearrangement uses TRBV10-2 and TRBJ2-3; the D call may be TRBD1 or TRBD2 (6 bases each). The V end lost 4 bases, the J end lost 4 bases, and 21 bases lay between the germline ends. The germline V gene encodes CDR1 WSHSY and CDR2 SAAADI. The CDR3 totals 17 residues.

The gene calls are TRBV27 and TRBJ2-1; weak D call: TRBD2 (5 bases). The CDR3 spans 13 residues. Deletions cut 4 bases from V and 12 bases from J, with 16 bases between. Germline loops: CDR1 MNHEY, CDR2 SMNVEV (reference sequence). In DNA form, the CDR3 reads TGTGCCAGCAGTTCCGGTCCTCCACTAGGGCAGTTCTTC. Residues: CASSSGPPLGQFF.

This clonotype showed up just a few times. The chain is built from TRBV20-1 and TRBJ2-5, with 8 nucleotides matching TRBD2. CDR3 length equals 19 residues. Trimming at V came to 0 bases and at J to 1 base, leaving 16 bases not matched to a gene. Germline CDR1 DFQATT, CDR2 SNEGSKA (reference sequence). CDR3 DNA sequence: TGCAGTGCTAGAGATATCGCGGGGGGCGTACCCGGGGTCCAAGAGACCCAGTACTTC. It codes for CSARDIAGGVPGVQETQYF.

This chain joins TRBV20-1 and TRBJ2-1, with 11 bases lining up with TRBD2. This CDR3 has 15 residues. With V trimmed by 0 bases and J by 9 bases, 7 bases remained unmatched. CDR1 is DFQATT, CDR2 SNEGSKA, per germline (reference sequence). This CDR3 reads CSARDFDGLAGEQFF. The CDR3 nucleotides read TGCAGTGCTAGAGATTTTGACGGACTAGCGGGTGAGCAGTTCTTC.

This clonotype came up once. The CDR3 loop is CASSPSPWEQFF. DNA of the CDR3: TGTGCCAGTAGTCCATCACCCTGGGAGCAGTTCTTC. V usage is TRBV19 and J usage is TRBJ2-1; D ambiguous. Per germline, CDR1 LNHDA and CDR2 SQIVND (reference sequence). This CDR3 comprises 12 residues. V gave up 5 bases and J gave up 10 bases, with 12 bases separating them.

In DNA form, the CDR3 reads TGTGCCAGCAGCTTAGATTCGGGGGATGGGGCCAACGTCCTGACTTTC. It specifies CASSLDSGDGANVLTF. The V call is TRBV13, the J call TRBJ2-6; D is perhaps TRBD2 (6 bases). CDR1 PRHDT and CDR2 FYEKMQ come from the germline V gene (reference sequence). V was clipped by 1 base and J by 3 bases, with 10 bases between them. The CDR3 contains 16 residues.

This clonotype has more than one count but fewer than ten. The chain is built from TRBV7-2 and TRBJ1-1, with 7 bases identical to TRBD1. This CDR3 is 14 amino acids long. Germline CDR1 is SGHTA and CDR2 is FQGNSA. V trimming: 1 base; J trimming: 8 bases; junction bases outside the gene matches: 7. CDR3 protein: CASSLVGQGGEAFF. The CDR3 bases are TGTGCCAGCAGCTTAGTAGGCCAGGGGGGGGAAGCTTTCTTT.